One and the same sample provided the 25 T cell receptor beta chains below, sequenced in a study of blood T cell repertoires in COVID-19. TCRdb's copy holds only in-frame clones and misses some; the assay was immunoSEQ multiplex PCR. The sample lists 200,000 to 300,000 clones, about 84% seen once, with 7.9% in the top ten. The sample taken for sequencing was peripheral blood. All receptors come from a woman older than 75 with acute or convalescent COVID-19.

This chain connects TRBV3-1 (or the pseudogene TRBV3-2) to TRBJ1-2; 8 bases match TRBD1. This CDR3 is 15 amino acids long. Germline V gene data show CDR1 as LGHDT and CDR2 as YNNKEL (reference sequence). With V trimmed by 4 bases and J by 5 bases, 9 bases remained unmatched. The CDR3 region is CASSPAPGGAYGYTF. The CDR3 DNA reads TGTGCCAGCAGCCCAGCCCCAGGGGGCGCGTATGGCTACACCTTC.

The CDR3 region has the DNA TGTGCCAGCAGGGGGGGAAGGGGTGAAAAACTGTTTTTT. This translates into CASRGGRGEKLFF. This rearrangement joins TRBV2 to TRBJ1-4; a weak D match, TRBD1 (5 bases). The CDR3 extends over 13 amino acids. The germline V gene has CDR1 SNHLY and CDR2 FYNNEI. With 6 bases removed from V and 7 bases from J, the gap between germline ends came to 12 bases.

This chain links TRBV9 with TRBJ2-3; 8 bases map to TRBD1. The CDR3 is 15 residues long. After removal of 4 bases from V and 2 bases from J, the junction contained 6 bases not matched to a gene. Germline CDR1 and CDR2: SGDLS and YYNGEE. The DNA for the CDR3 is TGTGCCAGCAGCCCGCGGACAGGGCTCACAGATACGCAGTATTTT. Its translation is CASSPRTGLTDTQYF.

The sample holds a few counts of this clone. Written as DNA, the CDR3 is TGTGCCAGCAGTTTTCAGGGAACCTATGGCTACACCTTC. This gives the protein CASSFQGTYGYTF. The chain combines TRBV12-3 or TRBV12-4 with TRBJ1-2; perhaps TRBD1 as D (5 bases). Trimming took off 3 bases at V and 4 bases at J, with 9 bases between the two ends. CDR3 length equals 13 residues.

The CDR3 sequence: CASSSPMRDNSYEQYF. In DNA, the CDR3 is TGTGCCAGCAGCTCACCGATGAGGGATAACTCCTACGAGCAGTACTTC. V and J are TRBV7-3 and TRBJ2-7; the D gene is possibly TRBD2 (5 bases). The CDR3 covers 16 residues. Deletions cut 4 bases from V and 0 bases from J, with 16 bases between. Germline CDR1 reads SGHTA; CDR2 reads FQGTGA.

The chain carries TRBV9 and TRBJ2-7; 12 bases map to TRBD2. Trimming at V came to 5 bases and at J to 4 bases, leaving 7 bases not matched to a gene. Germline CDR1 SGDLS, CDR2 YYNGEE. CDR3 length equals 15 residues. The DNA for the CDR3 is TGTGCCAGCAGTCATGGGACTAGCGGGTTATACGAGCAGTACTTC. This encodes CASSHGTSGLYEQYF.

DNA of the CDR3: TGTGCCAGCAGCTTAGTTGGGGGGACAGGGGGAGTCAATGGCTACACCTTC. Residues: CASSLVGGTGGVNGYTF. The chain recombines TRBV7-2 with TRBJ1-2, with 11 bases lining up with TRBD1. Per germline, CDR1 SGHTA and CDR2 FQGNSA. The CDR3 extends over 17 amino acids. The V gene end was trimmed by 1 base and the J gene end by 6 bases; junction bases not matched to a gene: 10. Full variable domain (rest looked up from reference TRBV7-2 and TRBJ1-2): GAGVSQSPSNKVTEKGKDVELRCDPISGHTALYWYRQSLGQGLEFLIYFQGNSAPDKSGLPSDRFSAERTGGSVSTLTIQRTQQEDSAVYLCASSLVGGTGGVNGYTFGSGTRLTVV.

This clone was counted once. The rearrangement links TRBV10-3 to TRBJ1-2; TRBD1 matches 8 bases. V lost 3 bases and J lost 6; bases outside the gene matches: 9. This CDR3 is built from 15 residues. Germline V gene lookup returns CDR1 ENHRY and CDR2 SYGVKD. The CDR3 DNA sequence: TGTGCCATCAGTGACAGGGGGCGTTTGAGTCATGGCTACACCTTC. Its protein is CAISDRGRLSHGYTF.

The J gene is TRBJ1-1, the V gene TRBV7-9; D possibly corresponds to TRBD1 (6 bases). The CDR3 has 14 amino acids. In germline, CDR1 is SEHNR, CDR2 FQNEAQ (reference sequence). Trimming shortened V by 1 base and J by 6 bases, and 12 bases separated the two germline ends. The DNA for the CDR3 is TGTGCCAGCAGCTTAGAGGGGGTGGGTGCTGAAGCTTTCTTT. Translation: CASSLEGVGAEAFF.

The CDR3 sequence is CASSQGGTDEKLFF. The CDR3 nucleotides are TGTGCCAGCAGCCAGGGTGGGACAGATGAAAAACTGTTTTTT. The chain employs TRBV3-1 (or the pseudogene TRBV3-2) and TRBJ1-4; 7 bases agree with TRBD1. CDR1 LGHDT and CDR2 YNNKEL come from the germline V gene (reference sequence). This CDR3 is built from 14 residues. The V segment lost 3 bases and the J segment 6 bases; nucleotides outside the gene matches: 4.

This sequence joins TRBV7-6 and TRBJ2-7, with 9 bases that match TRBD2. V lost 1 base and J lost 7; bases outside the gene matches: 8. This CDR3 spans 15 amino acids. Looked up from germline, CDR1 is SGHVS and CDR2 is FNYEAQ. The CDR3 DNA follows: TGTGCCAGCAGCTTAGGGACTAGCGACCCTCTGGAGCAGTACTTC. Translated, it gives CASSLGTSDPLEQYF.

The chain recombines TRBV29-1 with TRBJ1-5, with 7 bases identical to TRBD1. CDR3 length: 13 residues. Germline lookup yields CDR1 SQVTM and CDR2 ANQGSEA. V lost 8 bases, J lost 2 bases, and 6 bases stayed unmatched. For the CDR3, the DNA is TGCAGCACCGGAGGGACAGGCAATCAGCCCCAGCATTTT. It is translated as CSTGGTGNQPQHF.

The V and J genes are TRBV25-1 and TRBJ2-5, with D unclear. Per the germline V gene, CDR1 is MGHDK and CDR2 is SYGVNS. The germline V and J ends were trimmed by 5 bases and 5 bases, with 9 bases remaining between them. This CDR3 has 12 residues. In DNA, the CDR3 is TGTGCCAGCAGTTCTCTCCGGGAGACCCAGTACTTC. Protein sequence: CASSSLRETQYF.

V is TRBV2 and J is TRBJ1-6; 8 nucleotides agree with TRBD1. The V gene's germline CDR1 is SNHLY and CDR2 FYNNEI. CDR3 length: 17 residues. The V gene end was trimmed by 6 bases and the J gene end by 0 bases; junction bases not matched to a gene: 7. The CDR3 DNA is TGTGCCAGCAGGAGACAGGGGCCGAGCTCCTATAATTCACCCCTCCACTTT. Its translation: CASRRQGPSSYNSPLHF.

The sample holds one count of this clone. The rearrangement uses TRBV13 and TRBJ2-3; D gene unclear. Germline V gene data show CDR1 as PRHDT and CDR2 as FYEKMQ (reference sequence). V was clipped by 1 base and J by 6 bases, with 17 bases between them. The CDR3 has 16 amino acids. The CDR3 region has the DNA TGTGCCAGCAGCTTAGCGGTCGGAGTCCAAATCGATACGCAGTATTTT. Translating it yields CASSLAVGVQIDTQYF.

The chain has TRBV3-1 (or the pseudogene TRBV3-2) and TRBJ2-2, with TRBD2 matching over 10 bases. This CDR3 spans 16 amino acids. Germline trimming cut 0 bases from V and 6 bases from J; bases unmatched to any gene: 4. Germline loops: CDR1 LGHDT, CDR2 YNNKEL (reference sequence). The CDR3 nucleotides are TGTGCCAGCAGCCAAGATAGCGGGGGGCGCCCCGGGGAGCTGTTTTTT. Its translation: CASSQDSGGRPGELFF.

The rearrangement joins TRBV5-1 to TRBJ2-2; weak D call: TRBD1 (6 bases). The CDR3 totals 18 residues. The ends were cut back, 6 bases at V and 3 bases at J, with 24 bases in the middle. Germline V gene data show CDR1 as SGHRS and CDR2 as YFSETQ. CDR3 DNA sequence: TGCGCCAGCACCGACCCGCCCGGTGGGGGCGCGGACACCGGGGAGCTGTTTTTT. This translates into CASTDPPGGGADTGELFF.

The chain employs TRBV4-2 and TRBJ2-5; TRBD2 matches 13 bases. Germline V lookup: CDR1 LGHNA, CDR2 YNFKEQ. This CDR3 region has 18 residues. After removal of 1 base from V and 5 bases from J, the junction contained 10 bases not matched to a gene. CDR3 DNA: TGTGCCAGCAGCCAAGGGGTCACTAGCGGGGGGGCTCCCGAGACCCAGTACTTC. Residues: CASSQGVTSGGAPETQYF.

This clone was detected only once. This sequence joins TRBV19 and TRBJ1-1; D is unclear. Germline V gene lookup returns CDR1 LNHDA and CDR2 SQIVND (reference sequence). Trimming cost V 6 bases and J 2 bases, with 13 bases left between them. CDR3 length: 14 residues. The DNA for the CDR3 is TGTGCCAGTAGCCCGGAGAGGGTCAACACTGAAGCTTTCTTT. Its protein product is CASSPERVNTEAFF.

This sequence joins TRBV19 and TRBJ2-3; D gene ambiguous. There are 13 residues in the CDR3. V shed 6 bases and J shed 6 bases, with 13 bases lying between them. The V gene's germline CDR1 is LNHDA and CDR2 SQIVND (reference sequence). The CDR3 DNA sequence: TGTGCCAGTAGCCCCAACCGGGTGGATACGCAGTATTTT. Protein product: CASSPNRVDTQYF.

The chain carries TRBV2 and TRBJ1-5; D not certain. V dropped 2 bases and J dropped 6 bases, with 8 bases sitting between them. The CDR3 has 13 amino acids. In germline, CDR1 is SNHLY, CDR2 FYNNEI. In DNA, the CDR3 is TGTGCCAGCAGTGAAAGAGGGTTTCAGCCCCAGCATTTT. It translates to CASSERGFQPQHF.

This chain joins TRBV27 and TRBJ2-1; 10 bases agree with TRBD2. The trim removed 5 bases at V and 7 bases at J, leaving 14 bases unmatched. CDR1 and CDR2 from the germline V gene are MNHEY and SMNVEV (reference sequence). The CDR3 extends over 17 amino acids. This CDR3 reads CASSPPLLAGDGNEQFF. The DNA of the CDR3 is TGTGCCAGCAGTCCGCCCCTTCTAGCGGGAGATGGGAATGAGCAGTTCTTC.

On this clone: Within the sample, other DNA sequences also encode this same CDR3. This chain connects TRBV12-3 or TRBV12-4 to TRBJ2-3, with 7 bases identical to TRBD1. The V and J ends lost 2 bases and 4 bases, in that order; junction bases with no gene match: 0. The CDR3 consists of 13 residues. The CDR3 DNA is TGTGCCAGCAGTTTACAGGGGGCAGATACGCAGTATTTT. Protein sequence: CASSLQGADTQYF.

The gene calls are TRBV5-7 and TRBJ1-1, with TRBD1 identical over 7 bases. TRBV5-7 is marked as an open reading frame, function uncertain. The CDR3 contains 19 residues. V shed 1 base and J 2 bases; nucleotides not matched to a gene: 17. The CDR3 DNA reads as TGTGCCAGCAGCTTGACCCAAAGGGGGCCCAACCGAATAAACACTGAAGCTTTCTTT. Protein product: CASSLTQRGPNRINTEAFF.

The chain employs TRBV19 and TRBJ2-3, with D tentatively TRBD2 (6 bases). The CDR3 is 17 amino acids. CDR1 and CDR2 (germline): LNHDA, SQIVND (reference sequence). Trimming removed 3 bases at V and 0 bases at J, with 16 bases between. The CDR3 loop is CASSMIFGGKSTDTQYF. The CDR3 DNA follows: TGTGCCAGTAGTATGATATTCGGAGGGAAGAGCACAGATACGCAGTATTTT.